Listed below are T cell receptor beta chains from one sample, sequenced in a study of beta chain features in type 1 diabetes. Sequencing used immunoSEQ multiplex PCR; TCRdb keeps in-frame clones, though not all of them. The sample consists of 330,000 or so clones, roughly a fifth of them appearing once. Source material: naive CD4+ T cells from blood. Every receptor here comes from a woman between 18 and 30 years old in good health. Both conserved end residues are part of each CDR3. A D gene is named only where the DNA matches it firmly. Clone size appears in some rows only: once, few, many, or a class for an expanded clone.

v_call: TRBV30; clone_size: -; d_call: -; j_call: TRBJ1-1; cdr3_nt: TGTGCCTGGTCCCTCGTGGGGGCCACTGAAGCTTTCTTT; cdr3_aa: CAWSLVGATEAFF
v_call: TRBV30; clone_size: -; d_call: -; j_call: TRBJ2-3; cdr3_nt: TGTGCCTGGGGTAGAGCAGATACGCAGTATTTT; cdr3_aa: CAWGRADTQYF
v_call: TRBV12-5; clone_size: -; d_call: -; j_call: TRBJ1-2; cdr3_nt: TGTGCTAGTGGTTTGGTAGCGGGGGTCCCCTATGGCTACACCTTC; cdr3_aa: CASGLVAGVPYGYTF
v_call: TRBV5-4; clone_size: -; d_call: -; j_call: TRBJ1-4; cdr3_nt: TGTGCCAGCAGCCAGAACGCGGATGAAAAACTGTTTTTT; cdr3_aa: CASSQNADEKLFF
v_call: TRBV9; clone_size: few; d_call: -; j_call: TRBJ1-3; cdr3_nt: TGTGCCAGCAGCGTAGCTTTAGGAGACACCATATATTTT; cdr3_aa: CASSVALGDTIYF
v_call: TRBV29-1; clone_size: -; d_call: -; j_call: TRBJ2-3; cdr3_nt: TGCAGCGGTGGGGCCCGCACAGATACGCAGTATTTT; cdr3_aa: CSGGARTDTQYF
v_call: TRBV30; clone_size: -; d_call: -; j_call: TRBJ2-1; cdr3_nt: TGTGCCTGGAGAGCCGCCCGGCGGGCCATGCGGGAGCAGTTCTTC; cdr3_aa: CAWRAARRAMREQFF
v_call: TRBV30; clone_size: -; d_call: TRBD1; j_call: TRBJ1-2; cdr3_nt: TGTGCCTGGAGTATACAGGGGGCCTATGGCTACACCTTC; cdr3_aa: CAWSIQGAYGYTF
v_call: TRBV7-3; clone_size: -; d_call: -; j_call: TRBJ2-7; cdr3_nt: TGTGCCAGCAGCCCGCACGCGGGGAACGAGCAGTACTTC; cdr3_aa: CASSPHAGNEQYF
v_call: TRBV15; clone_size: -; d_call: -; j_call: TRBJ1-3; cdr3_nt: TGTGCCACCAGCAGAGACAGGGCTGCCTCTGGAAACACCATATATTTT; cdr3_aa: CATSRDRAASGNTIYF
v_call: TRBV15; clone_size: -; d_call: TRBD1; j_call: TRBJ2-2; cdr3_nt: TGTGCCACCAGCAGAGCCGGGACAGGGGTGGCCGGGGAGCTGTTTTTT; cdr3_aa: CATSRAGTGVAGELFF
v_call: TRBV18; clone_size: few; d_call: -; j_call: TRBJ1-4; cdr3_nt: TGTGCCAGCTCACCGCAGACTAATGAAAAACTGTTTTTT; cdr3_aa: CASSPQTNEKLFF
v_call: TRBV9; clone_size: few; d_call: -; j_call: TRBJ1-2; cdr3_nt: TGTGCCAGCAGCGTAGGATTGGTTAGCAGCTATGGCTACACCTTC; cdr3_aa: CASSVGLVSSYGYTF
v_call: TRBV30; clone_size: few; d_call: -; j_call: TRBJ2-3; cdr3_nt: TGTGCCTGGAGTCCCGGGGGAGATACGCAGTATTTT; cdr3_aa: CAWSPGGDTQYF
v_call: TRBV29-1; clone_size: -; d_call: -; j_call: TRBJ1-1; cdr3_nt: TGCAGCGTTGGAGGGGGAACAGGGCGGAGGAGGACTGAAGCTTTCTTT; cdr3_aa: CSVGGGTGRRRTEAFF
v_call: TRBV10-3; clone_size: -; d_call: TRBD2; j_call: TRBJ2-1; cdr3_nt: TGTGCCATCAGGGGGACTAGCGGGAGTGATGAGCAGTTCTTC; cdr3_aa: CAIRGTSGSDEQFF